This TCR beta chain was documented in a study of T-cell reconstitution after alpha-beta-depleted transplantation in children. Regarding the study as a whole: When one year had passed after transplant, most T-cell counts and diversity came from newly produced T cells. It was reported that alpha-beta T cells came from several hundred expanded graft clones (about two months after transplant). Surviving recipient T cells and thymic progenitors produced the high day-60 TCRbeta diversity seen in some patients.

Library preparation (for TCRbeta) was performed with unique molecular identifiers. TCRdb itself ran the PCR reads through MiXCR, one entry per CDR3 protein. The sample has about 110,000 distinct CDR3 sequences; approximately 6% are singletons. The germline V gene has CDR1 SGHDN and CDR2 FVKESK. This CDR3 has 17 amino acids. V gave up 1 base and J gave up 0 bases, with 13 bases separating them. The sample holds a few counts of this clonotype. What it binds is unknown. The sequence derives from a male patient under 10 years old who had a stem cell transplant for acute lymphoblastic leukemia, so the T cells may come from the graft donor. The V gene is TRBV14, the J gene TRBJ1-5; D unresolved. The sequenced sample was PBMCs, mostly from graft donor cells, obtained 360 days after TCRalphabeta/CD19-depleted stem cell transplant. The CDR3 nucleotides are TGTGCCAGCAGCCAAGTCATCCACTTATTTAGCAATCAGCCCCAGCATTTT. This sequence encodes CASSQVIHLFSNQPQHF.